The following is a TCR beta chain sequence with its context. The antigen is undetermined. These data come from a study of vaccination effects on CD4 cells after COVID-19. Findings and limits, study-wide: Clones induced by infection and by vaccine showed marked clonal contraction late after vaccination.

When less than 12 days of culture had elapsed, CD4+ T cells were isolated. Either the BNT162b2 or mRNA-1273 vaccine was given to participants in two doses. Assay: immunoSEQ multiplex PCR; the TCRdb copy retains only in-frame clones and omits some. The sample holds tens of thousands of clones; 74% are singletons and the top ten take under 2.5%. Sequenced here: CD4+ T cells from PBMCs cultured without peptide, sampled after COVID-19 vaccination. The receptor's source is a human donor who received a COVID-19 vaccine.

The CDR3 DNA follows: TGTGCCTGGAGTGAGGGGCTGAGTGATCAGCCCCAGCATTTT. Amino acid sequence: CAWSEGLSDQPQHF. V and J are TRBV30 and TRBJ1-5, with a possible D match to TRBD1 (5 bases). Trimming removed 1 base at V and 5 bases at J, with 12 bases between. The CDR3 has 14 amino acids. From germline, CDR1 is GTSNPN and CDR2 SVGIG (reference sequence).